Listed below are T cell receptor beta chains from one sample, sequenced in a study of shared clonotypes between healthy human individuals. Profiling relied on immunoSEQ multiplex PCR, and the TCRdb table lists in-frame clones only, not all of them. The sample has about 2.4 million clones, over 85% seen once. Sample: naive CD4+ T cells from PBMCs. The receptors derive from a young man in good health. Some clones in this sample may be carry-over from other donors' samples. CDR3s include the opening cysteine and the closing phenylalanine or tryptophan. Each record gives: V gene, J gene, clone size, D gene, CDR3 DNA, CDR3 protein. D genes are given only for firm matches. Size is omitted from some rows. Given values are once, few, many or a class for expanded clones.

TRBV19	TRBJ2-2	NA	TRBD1	TGTGCCAGTAGTCCCTACAGGGGAATGGACACCGGGGAGCTGTTTTTT	CASSPYRGMDTGELFF
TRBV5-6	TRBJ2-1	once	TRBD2	TGTGCCAGCAGCAGCCTAGCGGGAGGGCCCCACGAGCAGTTCTTC	CASSSLAGGPHEQFF
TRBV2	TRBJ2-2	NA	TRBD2	TGTGCCAGCAGGCGCGGGAGGGGAGGGACCGGGGAGCTGTTTTTT	CASRRGRGGTGELFF
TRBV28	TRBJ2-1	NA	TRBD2	TGTGCCAGCAGGCCGTATACTAGCGGTTCCTACAATGAGCAGTTCTTC	CASRPYTSGSYNEQFF
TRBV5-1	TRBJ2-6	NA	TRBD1	TGCGCCAGCAGCTCGCCGGGACAGGGGGCTGGGGCCAACGTCCTGACTTTC	CASSSPGQGAGANVLTF
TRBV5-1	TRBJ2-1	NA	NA	TGCGCCAGCAGCTTGGTGGCGAGCTCCTACAATGAGCAGTTCTTC	CASSLVASSYNEQFF
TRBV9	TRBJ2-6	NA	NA	TGTGCCAGCAGCTTAAGCTCTGGGGCCAACGTCCTGACTTTC	CASSLSSGANVLTF
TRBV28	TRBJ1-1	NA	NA	TGTGCCAGCAGTTTTCCAGGGTTTGAAGCTTTCTTT	CASSFPGFEAFF
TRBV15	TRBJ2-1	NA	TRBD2	TGTGCCACCACGCGGGGGAACACGGGTGACAATGAGCAGTTCTTC	CATTRGNTGDNEQFF
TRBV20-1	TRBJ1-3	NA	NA	TGCAGTGCTACAGATGGAAACACCATATATTTT	CSATDGNTIYF
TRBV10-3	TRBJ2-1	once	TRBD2	TGTGCCACCGGGGTCGGCGGGAGGCCATACAATGAGCAGTTCTTC	CATGVGGRPYNEQFF
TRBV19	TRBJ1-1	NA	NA	TGTGCCAGTAGTGCCTTCGGGGGATGGAACACTGAAGCTTTCTTT	CASSAFGGWNTEAFF
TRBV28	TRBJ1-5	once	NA	TGTGCCAGCAGTTGGGAGGTTAGCAATCAGCCCCAGCATTTT	CASSWEVSNQPQHF
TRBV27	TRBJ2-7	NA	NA	TGTGCCAGCAGCAGGCAGGGAGTATACGAGCAGTACTTC	CASSRQGVYEQYF
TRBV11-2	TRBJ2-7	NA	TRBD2	TGTGCCAGCATACAGACGGGAGGGGGCGAGCAGTACTTC	CASIQTGGGEQYF
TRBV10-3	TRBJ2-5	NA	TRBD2	TGTGCCATCAGTGAGTCTGGTCGACGGGAGGGGGGAGAGACCCAGTACTTC	CAISESGRREGGETQYF
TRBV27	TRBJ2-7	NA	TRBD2	TGTGCCAGCATGGGGGGGGAGGGGCGCTACGAGCAGTACTTC	CASMGGEGRYEQYF
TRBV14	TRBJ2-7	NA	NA	TGTGCCAGCAGCCCCTTACTTATAATCAGATTGGACTTC	CASSPLLIIRLDF
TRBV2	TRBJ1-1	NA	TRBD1	TGTGCCAGCATGGGACAGTGGGGCACTGAAGCTTTCTTT	CASMGQWGTEAFF
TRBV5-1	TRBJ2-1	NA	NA	TGCGCCAGCAGGGGGGCGGGGGCGCATCCCAGCTCCTACAATGAGCAGTTCTTC	CASRGAGAHPSSYNEQFF
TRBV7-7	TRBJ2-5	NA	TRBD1	TGTGCCAGCAGCCCGGACAGGGGAGGGGAGACCCAGTACTTC	CASSPDRGGETQYF
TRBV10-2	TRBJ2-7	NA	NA	TGCGCCAGCAGTCCGGACCCAGAGTCCGAGCAGTACTTC	CASSPDPESEQYF
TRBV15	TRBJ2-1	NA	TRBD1	TGTGCCACCAGCCCTGGACGGACAGGGACCAATGAGCAGTTCTTC	CATSPGRTGTNEQFF
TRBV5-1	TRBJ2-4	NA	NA	TGCGCCAGCAGCTTGGCCAGTGGGACAAACAACATTCAGTACTTC	CASSLASGTNNIQYF
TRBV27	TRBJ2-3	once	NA	TGTGCCAGCAGTTTGGAGTTAGTACGCACAGATACGCAGTATTTT	CASSLELVRTDTQYF
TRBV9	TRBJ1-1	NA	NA	TGTGCCAGCAGCGTGGTTGTGGGCACTGAAGCTTTCTTT	CASSVVVGTEAFF
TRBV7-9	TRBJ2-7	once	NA	TGTGCCAGCAGCTTACCAGCATCCTACGAGCAGTACTTC	CASSLPASYEQYF
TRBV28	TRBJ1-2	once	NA	TGTGCCAGCAGTTTGGCCGGACGTAATTTGAGTGGCTACACCTTC	CASSLAGRNLSGYTF
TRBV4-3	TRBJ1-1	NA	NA	TGCGCCAGCAGCCGGGCAGCCTCGGGGAACACTGAAGCTTTCTTT	CASSRAASGNTEAFF
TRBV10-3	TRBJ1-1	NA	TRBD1	TGTGCCATCAGTGGAGGGACAGGGAACACTGAAGCTTTCTTT	CAISGGTGNTEAFF
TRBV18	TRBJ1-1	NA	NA	TGTGCCAGCTCACCCAGGAACACTGAAGCTTTCTTT	CASSPRNTEAFF
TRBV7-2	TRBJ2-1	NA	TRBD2	TGTGCCAGCAGCGCCGGACGCGCGACTAGCGGGAGCCCCTTCGAGCAGTTCTTC	CASSAGRATSGSPFEQFF
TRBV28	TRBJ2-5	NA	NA	TGTGCCAGCAGTTTACGAACAGGTGGGAAAGAGACCCAGTACTTC	CASSLRTGGKETQYF
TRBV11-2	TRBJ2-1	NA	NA	TGTGCCAGCAGCTTAGATGGTGGGCCCCCTTTGGAGCAGTTCTTC	CASSLDGGPPLEQFF
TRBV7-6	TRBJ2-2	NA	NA	TGTGCCAGCAGCTTAGTTTATACCCGGGGAAACACCGGGGAGCTGTTTTTT	CASSLVYTRGNTGELFF